This record covers a single T cell receptor (beta chain). No antigen is known for it. Trimming pared 2 bases from V and 7 bases from J, leaving 12 bases between. Germline V lookup: CDR1 KGHSH, CDR2 LQKENI. There are 14 residues in the CDR3. Stable Graves' hyperthyroidism denoted no ophthalmopathy progression over 18 months. Patients aged 18 to 65 had newly diagnosed hyperthyroidism that had lasted under 2 months. The data were taken from a study of T cells in Graves' hyperthyroidism and ophthalmopathy. Study background: Once the initial diagnosis was made, peripheral blood was obtained before any treatment.

RNA transcripts served as the template for amplifying TCR beta CDR3 regions. First-round RT-PCR targeting the TCR CDR3 was performed with the HTBI primer set. From the multiplex PCR reads, TCRdb called clonotypes with MiXCR, one entry per CDR3 protein. Of some 700,000 distinct CDR3 sequences in the sample, 17% were seen once. Overall study results and limits: Among clonotypes expanded in thyroid above 0.001, most were also found in blood.

This sequence joins TRBV18 and TRBJ1-5, with unresolved D. The TCR originated in a middle-aged man with Graves' hyperthyroidism. Sequencing used blood. In DNA form, the CDR3 reads TGTGCCAGCTCACCAACGGGCCGGGAACAGCCCCAGCATTTT. Protein: CASSPTGREQPQHF.